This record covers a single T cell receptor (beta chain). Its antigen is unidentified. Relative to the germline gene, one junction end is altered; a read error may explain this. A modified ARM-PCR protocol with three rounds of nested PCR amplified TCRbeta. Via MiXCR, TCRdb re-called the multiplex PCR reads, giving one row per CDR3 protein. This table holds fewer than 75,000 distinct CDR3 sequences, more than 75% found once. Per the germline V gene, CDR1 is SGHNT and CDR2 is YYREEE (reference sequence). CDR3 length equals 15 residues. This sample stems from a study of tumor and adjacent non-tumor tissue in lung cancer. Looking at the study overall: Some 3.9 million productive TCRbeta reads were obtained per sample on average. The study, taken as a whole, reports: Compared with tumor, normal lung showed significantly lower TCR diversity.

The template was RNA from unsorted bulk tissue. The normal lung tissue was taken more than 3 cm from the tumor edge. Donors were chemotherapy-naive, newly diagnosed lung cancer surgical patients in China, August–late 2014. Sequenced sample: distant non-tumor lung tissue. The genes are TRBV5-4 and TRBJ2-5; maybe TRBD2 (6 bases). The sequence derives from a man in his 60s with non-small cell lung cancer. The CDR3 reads CASNRGGGAQETEYF. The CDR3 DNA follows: TGTGCCAGCAACCGTGGAGGAGGGGCCCAAGAGACCGAGTACTTC.